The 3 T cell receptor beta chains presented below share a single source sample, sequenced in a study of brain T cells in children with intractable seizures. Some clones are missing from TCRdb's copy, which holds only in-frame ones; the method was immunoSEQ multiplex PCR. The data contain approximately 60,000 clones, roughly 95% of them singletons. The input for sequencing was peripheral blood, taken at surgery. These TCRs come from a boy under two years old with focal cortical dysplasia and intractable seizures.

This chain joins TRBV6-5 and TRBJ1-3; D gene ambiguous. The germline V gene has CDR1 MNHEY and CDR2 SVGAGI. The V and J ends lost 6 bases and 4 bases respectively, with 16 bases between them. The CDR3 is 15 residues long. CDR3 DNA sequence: TGTGCCAGCAGACTCGGACGGAGCTCGGGAAACACCATATATTTT. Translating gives CASRLGRSSGNTIYF.

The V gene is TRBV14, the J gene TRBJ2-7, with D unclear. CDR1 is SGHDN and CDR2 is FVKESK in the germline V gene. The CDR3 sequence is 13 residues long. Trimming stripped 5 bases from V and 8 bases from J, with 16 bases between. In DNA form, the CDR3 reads TGTGCCAGCAGCTACCGCCGGGCACCAAAGCAGTACTTC. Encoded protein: CASSYRRAPKQYF.

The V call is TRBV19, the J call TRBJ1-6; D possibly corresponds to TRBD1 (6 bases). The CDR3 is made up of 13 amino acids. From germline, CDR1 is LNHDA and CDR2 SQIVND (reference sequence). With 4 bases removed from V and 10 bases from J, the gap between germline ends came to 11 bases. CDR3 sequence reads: CASSSLGGSPLHF. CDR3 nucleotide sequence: TGTGCCAGTAGTAGCCTAGGGGGGTCACCCCTCCACTTT.